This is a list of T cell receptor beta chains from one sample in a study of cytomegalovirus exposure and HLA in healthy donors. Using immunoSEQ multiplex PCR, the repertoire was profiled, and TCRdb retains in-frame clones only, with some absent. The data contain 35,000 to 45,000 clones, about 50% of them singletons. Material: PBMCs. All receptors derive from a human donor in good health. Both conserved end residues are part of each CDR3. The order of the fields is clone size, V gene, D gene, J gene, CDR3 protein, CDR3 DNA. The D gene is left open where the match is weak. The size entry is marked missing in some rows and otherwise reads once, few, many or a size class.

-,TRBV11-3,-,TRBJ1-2,CASSSGSGYGYTF,TGTGCCAGCAGCTCCGGTTCCGGTTACGGCTACACCTTC
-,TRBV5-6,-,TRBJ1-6,CASSFRSYNSPLHF,TGTGCCAGCAGCTTTCGCTCCTATAATTCACCCCTCCACTTT
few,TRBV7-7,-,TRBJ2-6,CASSSTTGVYSGANVLTF,TGTGCTAGCAGCTCTACGACAGGAGTTTACTCTGGGGCCAACGTCCTGACTTTC
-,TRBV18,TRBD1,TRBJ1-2,CASSLGRGTGGPANYGYTF,TGTGCCAGCTCTCTCGGCCGTGGGACAGGGGGCCCAGCTAACTATGGCTACACCTTC
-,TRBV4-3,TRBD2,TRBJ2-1,CASSPSKYISGSSYNEQFF,TGCGCCAGCAGCCCCAGTAAGTACATCAGCGGGAGCTCCTACAATGAGCAGTTCTTC
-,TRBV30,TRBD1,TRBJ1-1,CASDRGDTEAFF,TGTGCCTCGGACAGGGGGGATACTGAAGCTTTCTTT
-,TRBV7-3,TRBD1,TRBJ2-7,CASSFAGTGALTEQYF,TGTGCCAGCAGCTTCGCCGGGACAGGGGCCCTTACCGAGCAGTACTTC
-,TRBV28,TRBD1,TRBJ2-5,CASTSWGTGAETQYF,TGTGCCAGCACCTCGTGGGGGACAGGGGCAGAGACCCAGTACTTC
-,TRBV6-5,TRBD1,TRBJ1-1,CASRWTGEAFF,TGTGCCTCCAGATGGACAGGGGAAGCTTTCTTT
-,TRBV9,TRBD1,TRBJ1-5,CASSADRGHRPQHF,TGTGCCAGCAGCGCGGACAGGGGGCATAGGCCCCAGCATTTT
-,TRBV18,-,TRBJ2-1,CASSPLSSSDNEQFF,TGTGCCAGCTCACCGTTGTCATCTAGTGACAATGAGCAGTTCTTC
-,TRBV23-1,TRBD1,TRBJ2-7,CASSSGTGNDEQYF,TGCGCCAGCAGTAGTGGGACAGGGAACGACGAGCAGTACTTC
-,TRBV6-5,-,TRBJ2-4,CASSYHGGAPKNIQYF,TGTGCCAGCAGTTATCATGGGGGCGCCCCCAAAAACATTCAGTACTTC
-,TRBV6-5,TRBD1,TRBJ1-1,CASSLRDSNTEAFF,TGTGCCAGCTCCCTCCGGGACAGCAACACTGAAGCTTTCTTT
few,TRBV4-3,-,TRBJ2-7,CASSQDPAGRSYEQYF,TGCGCCAGCAGCCAAGATCCAGCGGGCCGTTCCTACGAGCAGTACTTC
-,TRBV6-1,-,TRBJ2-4,CASSESGNPTSSKNIQYF,TGTGCCAGCAGTGAATCAGGGAACCCCACATCATCCAAAAACATTCAGTACTTC
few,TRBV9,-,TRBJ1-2,CASSVGEGAYGYTF,TGTGCCAGCAGCGTAGGGGAAGGGGCCTATGGCTACACCTTC
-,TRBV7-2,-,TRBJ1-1,CASRYNINTNAEAFF,TGTGCCAGCAGATACAACATCAATACGAACGCTGAAGCTTTCTTT
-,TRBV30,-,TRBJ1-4,CAWSPPPGNNEKLFF,TGTGCCTGGAGTCCCCCCCCGGGGAATAATGAAAAACTGTTTTTT
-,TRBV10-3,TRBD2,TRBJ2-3,CAIKLGLAGAGEQYF,TGTGCCATCAAACTTGGACTAGCGGGGGCAGGGGAGCAGTATTTT
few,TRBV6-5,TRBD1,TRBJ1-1,CASSYFTGGRWTEAFF,TGTGCCAGCAGTTACTTTACAGGGGGCAGATGGACTGAAGCTTTCTTT
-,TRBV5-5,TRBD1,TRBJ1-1,CASSLTGGRNTEAFF,TGTGCCAGCAGCTTGACAGGGGGCAGGAACACTGAAGCTTTCTTT